This T cell receptor (beta chain) was found in a study of cytomegalovirus exposure and HLA in healthy donors. Study results and caveats: A link between a missense DCLRE1C variant and TCR beta V- and J-gene trimming emerged from a later analysis. Most subjects had HLA-A and HLA-B alleles reportedly predicted accurately by TCR beta sequences.

Only a few counts were recorded for this clone. Its antigen is not identified. Amplification used 60 Vbeta primers and 13 Jbeta primers. The assay was immunoSEQ multiplex PCR, and TCRdb's table has in-frame clones only and misses some. Of roughly 220,000 clones listed, approximately 85% are singletons. This CDR3 is built from 13 residues. CDR1 is MNHEY, CDR2 SVGAGI, per germline. Trimming took off 5 bases at V and 1 base at J, with 8 bases between the two ends. The specimen was PBMCs. This TCR came from a middle-aged woman in good health and CMV-seronegative. This chain connects TRBV6-5 to TRBJ1-1; D is possibly TRBD1 (5 bases). The CDR3 region is CASSRQGNTEAFF. CDR3 sequence (DNA): TGTGCCAGCAGTCGGCAGGGGAACACTGAAGCTTTCTTT.